This entry describes one T cell receptor (beta chain). The antigen is unknown. Given a much more abundant clone one base away, this may be a read error. The sample comes from a study of blood T cells in healthy people across ages. Study results and limitations: Researchers said unsorted PBMCs prevented a conclusive naive versus antigen-experienced comparison.

Then a second PCR, running roughly 7 to 11 cycles, was carried out with a sample-barcoded 5' primer and a J-beta primer mix. TCRdb processed the 5' RACE reads anew with MiXCR; each CDR3 protein has one entry. The sample records approximately 670,000 distinct CDR3 sequences, 40% to 50% being singletons. The J segment lost 13 bases and the V segment lost 5 bases, leaving 22 bases of the junction unmatched. Germline lookup yields CDR1 SGHVS and CDR2 FNYEAQ. There are 18 residues in the CDR3. Total RNA, at least 5 micrograms per sample, was extracted from PBMCs. Sequencing used blood. The chain joins TRBV7-6 to TRBJ2-1; 11 bases fit TRBD2. This sequence originates from a man of 80 years or more in good health. CDR3 nucleotide sequence: TGTGCCAGCAGCCTAAGCAATGGGGCTAGCGGGAGGTTGGAGACCCAGTTCTTC. Its translation is CASSLSNGASGRLETQFF.